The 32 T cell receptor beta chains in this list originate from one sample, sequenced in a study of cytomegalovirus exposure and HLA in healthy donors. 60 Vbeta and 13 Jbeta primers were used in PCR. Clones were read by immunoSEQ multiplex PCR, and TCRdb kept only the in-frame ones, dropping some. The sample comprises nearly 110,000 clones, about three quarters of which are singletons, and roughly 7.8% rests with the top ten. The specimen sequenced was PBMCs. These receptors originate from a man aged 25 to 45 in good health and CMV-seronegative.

The CDR3 region is CALSVGGGYNEQFF. The DNA for the CDR3 is TGTGCCCTGTCGGTGGGCGGGGGATACAATGAGCAGTTCTTC. The chain links TRBV30 to TRBJ2-1; 7 nucleotides agree with TRBD2. CDR1 is GTSNPN, CDR2 SVGIG, per germline (reference sequence). The V segment lost 8 bases and the J segment 4 bases; nucleotides outside the gene matches: 11. The CDR3 has 14 amino acids.

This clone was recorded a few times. CDR3 DNA sequence: TGTGCCAGCAGCCAAACAGGCCAAGGAGTGGAGACCCAGTACTTC. Its protein is CASSQTGQGVETQYF. The chain joins TRBV9 to TRBJ2-5, with a tentative D call TRBD1 (5 bases). The CDR3 totals 15 residues. The V end lost 4 bases, the J end lost 5 bases, and 18 bases lay between the germline ends. Germline V gives CDR1 SGDLS, CDR2 YYNGEE.

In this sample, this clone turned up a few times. DNA for the CDR3: TGCGCCAGCAGCACCGACGGGAGGGCGAACACCGGGGAGCTGTTTTTT. It translates to CASSTDGRANTGELFF. The rearrangement links TRBV5-1 to TRBJ2-2; the match to TRBD2 covers 8 bases. The CDR3 runs to 16 residues. The trim removed 4 bases at V and 0 bases at J, leaving 5 bases unmatched. Looked up from germline, CDR1 is SGHRS and CDR2 is YFSETQ.

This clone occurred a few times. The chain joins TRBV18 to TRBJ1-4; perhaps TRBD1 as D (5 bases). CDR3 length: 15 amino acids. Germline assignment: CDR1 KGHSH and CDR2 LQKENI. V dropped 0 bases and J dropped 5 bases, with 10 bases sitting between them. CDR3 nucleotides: TGTGCCAGCTCACCACCGCGGGGCGGGAATGAAAAACTGTTTTTT. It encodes CASSPPRGGNEKLFF.

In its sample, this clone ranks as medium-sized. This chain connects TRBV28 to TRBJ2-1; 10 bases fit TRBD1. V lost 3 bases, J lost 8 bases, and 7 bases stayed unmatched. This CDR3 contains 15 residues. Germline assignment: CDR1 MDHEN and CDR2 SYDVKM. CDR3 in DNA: TGTGCCAGCAGTTTTAGGGACAGGGGTTTCGATGAGCAGTTCTTC. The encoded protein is CASSFRDRGFDEQFF.

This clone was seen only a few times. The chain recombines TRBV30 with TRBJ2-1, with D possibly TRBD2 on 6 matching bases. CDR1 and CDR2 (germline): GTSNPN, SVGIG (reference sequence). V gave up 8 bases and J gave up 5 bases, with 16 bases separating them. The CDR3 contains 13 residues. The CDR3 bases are TGTGCCCAGGAGGAGGGGCAGAACAATGAGCAGTTCTTC. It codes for CAQEEGQNNEQFF. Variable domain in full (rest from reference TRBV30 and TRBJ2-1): SQTIHQWPATLVQPVGSPLSLECTVEGTSNPNLYWYRQAAGRGLQLLFYSVGIGQISSEVPQNLSASRPQDRQFILSSKKLLLSDSGFYLCAQEEGQNNEQFFGPGTRLTVL.

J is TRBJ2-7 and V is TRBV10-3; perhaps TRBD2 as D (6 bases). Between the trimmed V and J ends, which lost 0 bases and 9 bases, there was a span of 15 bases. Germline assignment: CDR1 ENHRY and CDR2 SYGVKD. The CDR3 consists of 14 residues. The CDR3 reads CAISESLGGSGQYF. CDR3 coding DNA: TGTGCCATCAGTGAGTCGCTGGGGGGTTCAGGGCAGTACTTC.

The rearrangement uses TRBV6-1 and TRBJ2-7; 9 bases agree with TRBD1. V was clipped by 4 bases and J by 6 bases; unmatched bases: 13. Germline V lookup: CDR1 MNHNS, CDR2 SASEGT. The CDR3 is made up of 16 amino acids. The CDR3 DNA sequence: TGTGCCAGCAGTGCCGGTAGGGGACAGGGAGCAGGCGAGCAGTACTTC. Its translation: CASSAGRGQGAGEQYF.

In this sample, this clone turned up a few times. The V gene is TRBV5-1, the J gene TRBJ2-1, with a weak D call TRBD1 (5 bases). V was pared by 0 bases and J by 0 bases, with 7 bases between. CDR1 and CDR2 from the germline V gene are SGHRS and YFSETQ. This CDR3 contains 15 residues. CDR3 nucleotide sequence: TGCGCCAGCAGCTTGGCTCAGGGCTCCTACAATGAGCAGTTCTTC. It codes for CASSLAQGSYNEQFF.

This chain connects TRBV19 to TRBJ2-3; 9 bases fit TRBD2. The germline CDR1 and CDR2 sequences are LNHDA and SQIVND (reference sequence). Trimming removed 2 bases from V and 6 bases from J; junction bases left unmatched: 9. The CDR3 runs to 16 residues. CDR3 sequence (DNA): TGTGCCAGTAGTATACGGGCGGGGGGGCCCGCGGATACGCAGTATTTT. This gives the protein CASSIRAGGPADTQYF.

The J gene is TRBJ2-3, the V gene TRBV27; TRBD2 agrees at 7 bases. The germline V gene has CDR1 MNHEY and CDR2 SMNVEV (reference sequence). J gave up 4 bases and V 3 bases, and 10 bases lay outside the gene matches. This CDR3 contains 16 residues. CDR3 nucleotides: TGTGCCAGCAGTTTTGGCGGGAGTCTCGGTGCAGATACGCAGTATTTT. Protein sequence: CASSFGGSLGADTQYF.

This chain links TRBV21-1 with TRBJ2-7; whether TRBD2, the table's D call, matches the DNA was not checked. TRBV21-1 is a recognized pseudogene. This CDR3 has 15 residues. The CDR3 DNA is TGTGCCAGCAGCAAAGCCCTTGCGAAGCTTTATGAGCAGTACTTC. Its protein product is CASSKALAKLYEQYF.

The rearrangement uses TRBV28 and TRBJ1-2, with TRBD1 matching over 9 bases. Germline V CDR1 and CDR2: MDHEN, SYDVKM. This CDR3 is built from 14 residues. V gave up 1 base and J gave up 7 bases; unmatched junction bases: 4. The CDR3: CASSLYGTGCGYTF. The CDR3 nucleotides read TGTGCCAGCAGTTTATACGGGACAGGGTGTGGCTACACCTTC.

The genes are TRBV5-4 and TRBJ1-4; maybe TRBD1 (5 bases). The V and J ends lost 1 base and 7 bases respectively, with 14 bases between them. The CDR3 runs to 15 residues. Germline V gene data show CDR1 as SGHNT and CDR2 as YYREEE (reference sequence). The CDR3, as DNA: TGTGCCAGCAGCTTGCAAGTGGGGCAAGGTGAAAAACTGTTTTTT. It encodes CASSLQVGQGEKLFF.

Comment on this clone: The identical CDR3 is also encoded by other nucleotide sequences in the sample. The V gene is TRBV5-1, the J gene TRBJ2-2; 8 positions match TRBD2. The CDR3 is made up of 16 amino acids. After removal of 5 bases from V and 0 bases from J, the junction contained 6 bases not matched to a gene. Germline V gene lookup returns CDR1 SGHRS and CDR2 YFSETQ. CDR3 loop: CASSDRAGANTGELFF. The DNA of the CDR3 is TGCGCCAGCAGTGACCGAGCGGGGGCGAACACCGGGGAGCTGTTTTTT.

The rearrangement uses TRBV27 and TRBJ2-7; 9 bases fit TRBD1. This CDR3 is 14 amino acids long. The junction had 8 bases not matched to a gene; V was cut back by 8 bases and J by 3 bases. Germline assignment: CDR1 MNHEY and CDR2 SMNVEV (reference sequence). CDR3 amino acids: CASHTPGQGYEQYF. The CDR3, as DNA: TGTGCCAGCCACACTCCGGGACAGGGCTACGAGCAGTACTTC.

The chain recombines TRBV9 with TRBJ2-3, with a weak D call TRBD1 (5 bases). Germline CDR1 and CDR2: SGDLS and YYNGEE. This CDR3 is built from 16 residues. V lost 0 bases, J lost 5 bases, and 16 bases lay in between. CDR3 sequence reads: CASSVARARVGDTQYF. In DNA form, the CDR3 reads TGTGCCAGCAGCGTAGCTAGGGCCAGGGTAGGAGATACGCAGTATTTT.

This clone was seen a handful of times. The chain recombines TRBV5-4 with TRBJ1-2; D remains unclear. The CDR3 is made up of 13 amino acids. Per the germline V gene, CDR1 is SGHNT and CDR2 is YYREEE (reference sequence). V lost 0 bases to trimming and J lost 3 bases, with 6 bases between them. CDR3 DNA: TGTGCCAGCAGCTTGGTAGGAGACTATGGCTACACCTTC. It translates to CASSLVGDYGYTF.

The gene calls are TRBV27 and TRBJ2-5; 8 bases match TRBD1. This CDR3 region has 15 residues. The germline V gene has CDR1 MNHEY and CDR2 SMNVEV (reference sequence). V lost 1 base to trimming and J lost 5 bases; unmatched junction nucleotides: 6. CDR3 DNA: TGTGCCAGCAGTTTATATTGGACAGGGTCGGAGACCCAGTACTTC. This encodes CASSLYWTGSETQYF.

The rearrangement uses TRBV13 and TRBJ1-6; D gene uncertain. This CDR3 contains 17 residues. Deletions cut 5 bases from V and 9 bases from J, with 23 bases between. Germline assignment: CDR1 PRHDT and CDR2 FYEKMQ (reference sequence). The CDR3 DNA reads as TGTGCCAGCAGCCAGACCTCCCGGAACATGGGGAGTTCACCCCTCCACTTT. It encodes CASSQTSRNMGSSPLHF. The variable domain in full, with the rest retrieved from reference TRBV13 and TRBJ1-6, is AAGVIQSPRHLIKEKRETATLKCYPIPRHDTVYWYQQGPGQDPQFLISFYEKMQSDKGSIPDRFSAQQFSDYHSELNMSSLELGDSALYFCASSQTSRNMGSSPLHFGNGTRLTVT.

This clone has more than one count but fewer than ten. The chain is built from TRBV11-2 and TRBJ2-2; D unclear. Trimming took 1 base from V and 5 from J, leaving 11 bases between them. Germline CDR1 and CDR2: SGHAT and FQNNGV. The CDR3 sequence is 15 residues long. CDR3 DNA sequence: TGTGCCAGCAGCTTAGGTTCAGGCCTTACCGGGGAGCTGTTTTTT. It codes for CASSLGSGLTGELFF.

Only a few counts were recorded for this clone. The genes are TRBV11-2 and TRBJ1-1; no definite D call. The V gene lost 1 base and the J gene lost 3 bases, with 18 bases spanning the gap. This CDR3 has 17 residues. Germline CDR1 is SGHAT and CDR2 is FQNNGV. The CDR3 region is CASSLVWTGSGDTEAFF. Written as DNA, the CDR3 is TGTGCCAGCAGCTTAGTATGGACCGGGTCCGGGGACACTGAAGCTTTCTTT.

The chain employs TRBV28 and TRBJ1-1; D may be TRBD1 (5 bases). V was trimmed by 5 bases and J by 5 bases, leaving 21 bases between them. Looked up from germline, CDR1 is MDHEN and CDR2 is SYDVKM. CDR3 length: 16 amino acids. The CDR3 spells CASSLGQGKGRTEAFF. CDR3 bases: TGTGCCAGCAGTCTGGGGCAGGGAAAAGGGAGGACTGAAGCTTTCTTT. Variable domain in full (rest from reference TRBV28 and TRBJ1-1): DVKVTQSSRYLVKRTGEKVFLECVQDMDHENMFWYRQDPGLGLRLIYFSYDVKMKEKGDIPEGYSVSREKKERFSLILESASTNQTSMYLCASSLGQGKGRTEAFFGQGTRLTVV.

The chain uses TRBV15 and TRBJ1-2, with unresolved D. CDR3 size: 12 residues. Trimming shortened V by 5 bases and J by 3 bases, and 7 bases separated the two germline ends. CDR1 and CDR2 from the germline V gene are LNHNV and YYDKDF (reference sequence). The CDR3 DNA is TGTGCCACCAGCGGCGGAGACTATGGCTACACCTTC. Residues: CATSGGDYGYTF.

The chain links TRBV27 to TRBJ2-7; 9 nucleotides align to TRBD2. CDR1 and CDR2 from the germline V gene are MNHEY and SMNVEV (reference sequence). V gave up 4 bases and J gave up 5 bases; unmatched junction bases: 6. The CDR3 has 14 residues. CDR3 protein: CASSSRTSANEQYF. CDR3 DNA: TGTGCCAGCAGTTCCAGGACTAGCGCCAACGAGCAGTACTTC.

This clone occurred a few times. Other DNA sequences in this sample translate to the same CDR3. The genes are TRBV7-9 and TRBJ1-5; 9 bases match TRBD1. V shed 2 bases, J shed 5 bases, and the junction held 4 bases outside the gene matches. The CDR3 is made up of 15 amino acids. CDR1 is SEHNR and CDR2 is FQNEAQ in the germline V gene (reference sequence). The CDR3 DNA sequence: TGTGCCAGCAGCTTAACGGGACAGGGCTATCAGCCCCAGCATTTT. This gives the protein CASSLTGQGYQPQHF. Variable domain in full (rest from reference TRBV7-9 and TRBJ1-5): DTGVSQNPRHKITKRGQNVTFRCDPISEHNRLYWYRQTLGQGPEFLTYFQNEAQLEKSRLLSDRFSAERPKGSFSTLEIQRTEQGDSAMYLCASSLTGQGYQPQHFGDGTRLSIL.

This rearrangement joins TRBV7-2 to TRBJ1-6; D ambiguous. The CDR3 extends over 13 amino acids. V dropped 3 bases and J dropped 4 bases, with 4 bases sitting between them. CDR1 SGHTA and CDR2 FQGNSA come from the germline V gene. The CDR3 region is CASSLLYNSPLHF. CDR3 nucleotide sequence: TGTGCCAGCAGCTTGTTATATAATTCACCCCTCCACTTT. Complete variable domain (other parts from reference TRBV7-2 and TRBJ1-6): GAGVSQSPSNKVTEKGKDVELRCDPISGHTALYWYRQSLGQGLEFLIYFQGNSAPDKSGLPSDRFSAERTGGSVSTLTIQRTQQEDSAVYLCASSLLYNSPLHFGNGTRLTVT.

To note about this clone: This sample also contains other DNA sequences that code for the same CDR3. This CDR3 is CASSSSGLGRSGANVLTF. The CDR3 DNA reads TGTGCCAGCAGTTCCTCAGGACTTGGCCGCTCTGGGGCCAACGTCCTGACTTTC. The chain couples TRBV7-9 to TRBJ2-6, with a tentative D call TRBD2 (5 bases). Trimming shortened V by 6 bases and J by 0 bases, and 18 bases separated the two germline ends. Germline-derived CDR1 and CDR2 are SEHNR and FQNEAQ (reference sequence). This CDR3 is 18 amino acids long.

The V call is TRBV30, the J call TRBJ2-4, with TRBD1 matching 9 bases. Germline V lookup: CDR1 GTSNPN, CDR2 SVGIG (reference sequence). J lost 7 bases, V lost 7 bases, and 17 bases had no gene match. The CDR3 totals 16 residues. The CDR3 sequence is CASPGWDRVGVNIQYF. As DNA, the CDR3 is TGTGCCTCCCCCGGCTGGGACAGGGTGGGGGTGAACATTCAGTACTTC.

CDR3 residues: CASSQSGRGKGFTFF. The CDR3 DNA reads as TGCGCCAGCAGTCAATCGGGCCGGGGGAAAGGTTTCACTTTCTTT. V is TRBV23-1 and J is TRBJ1-1, with D possibly matching TRBD1 (5 bases). TRBV23-1 is identified as an open reading frame with a role that is uncertain. This CDR3 has 15 residues. The V end lost 0 bases, the J end lost 12 bases, and 20 bases lay between the germline ends.

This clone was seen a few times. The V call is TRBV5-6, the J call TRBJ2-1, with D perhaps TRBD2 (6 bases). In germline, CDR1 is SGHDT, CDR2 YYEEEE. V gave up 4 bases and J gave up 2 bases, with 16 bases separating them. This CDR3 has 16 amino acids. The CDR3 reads CASSGAQAGAYNEQFF. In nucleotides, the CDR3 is TGTGCCAGCAGCGGCGCCCAAGCGGGCGCCTACAATGAGCAGTTCTTC.

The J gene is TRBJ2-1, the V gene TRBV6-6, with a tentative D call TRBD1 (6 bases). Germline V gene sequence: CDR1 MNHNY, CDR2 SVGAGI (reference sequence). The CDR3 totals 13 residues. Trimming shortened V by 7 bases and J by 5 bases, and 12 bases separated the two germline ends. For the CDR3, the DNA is TGTGCCAGCACTCCGGACAGAGACAATGAGCAGTTCTTC. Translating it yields CASTPDRDNEQFF.